The 29 T cell receptor beta chains listed next were all sequenced from one sample in a study of blood T cell repertoires in COVID-19. Libraries were prepared by immunoSEQ multiplex PCR; TCRdb keeps only in-frame clonotypes and omits some of them. This table holds some 71,000 clones, roughly 85% found once. Sequenced material: peripheral blood. The receptor set was obtained from a man aged 25 to 40 with acute or convalescent COVID-19.

This sequence joins TRBV7-9 and TRBJ1-5; D might be TRBD1 (5 bases). The CDR3 runs to 14 residues. V was pared by 3 bases and J by 3 bases, with 9 bases between. CDR1 is SEHNR and CDR2 is FQNEAQ in the germline V gene (reference sequence). The CDR3 bases are TGTGCCAGCAGCTTTACGGGGGTCAATCAGCCCCAGCATTTT. It codes for CASSFTGVNQPQHF.

The CDR3 sequence is CASSFVGGYTF. In DNA, the CDR3 is TGTGCCAGCAGCTTCGTCGGGGGCTACACCTTC. The chain is built from TRBV13 and TRBJ1-2; no clear D gene. The V end was cut by 3 bases, the J end by 8 bases, with 7 bases between. The CDR3 contains 11 residues. Germline CDR1 PRHDT, CDR2 FYEKMQ (reference sequence).

This clone was counted a single time. V usage is TRBV2 and J usage is TRBJ1-2; D may be TRBD1 (6 bases). The CDR3 contains 14 residues. Per germline, CDR1 SNHLY and CDR2 FYNNEI. The V and J ends lost 3 bases and 2 bases respectively, with 10 bases between them. The CDR3 here is CASSDRQGNYGYTF. CDR3 nucleotide sequence: TGTGCCAGCAGTGATCGGCAGGGGAACTATGGCTACACCTTC.

The V call is TRBV9, the J call TRBJ1-4, with a tentative D call TRBD1 (6 bases). Per germline, CDR1 SGDLS and CDR2 YYNGEE. The V end was cut by 2 bases, the J end by 0 bases, with 11 bases between. This CDR3 is 16 amino acids long. CDR3 DNA sequence: TGTGCCAGCAGCGTCGCCCCAGGGGCAACTAATGAAAAACTGTTTTTT. Its protein product is CASSVAPGATNEKLFF.

The rearrangement uses TRBV5-1 and TRBJ1-5; perhaps TRBD1 as D (6 bases). Germline CDR1 and CDR2: SGHRS and YFSETQ. V was trimmed by 4 bases and J by 5 bases, leaving 16 bases between them. The CDR3 spans 15 residues. Here the CDR3 DNA reads TGCGCCAGCAGCCACCGCGGGGGGCCGGATCAGCCCCAGCATTTT. This translates into CASSHRGGPDQPQHF. Using reference TRBV5-1 and TRBJ1-5 for the parts outside the CDR3, the full variable domain is KAGVTQTPRYLIKTRGQQVTLSCSPISGHRSVSWYQQTPGQGLQFLFEYFSETQRNKGNFPGRFSGRQFSNSRSEMNVSTLELGDSALYLCASSHRGGPDQPQHFGDGTRLSIL.

The chain couples TRBV5-1 to TRBJ2-1; tentatively, D is TRBD2 (6 bases). The germline V gene has CDR1 SGHRS and CDR2 YFSETQ. The CDR3 is 14 residues long. V was cut by 4 bases and J by 8 bases, with 16 bases left in between. The CDR3 DNA sequence: TGCGCCAGCAGCCCCGGGACTTCTAACGATGAGCAGTTCTTC. It is translated as CASSPGTSNDEQFF.

The chain recombines TRBV9 with TRBJ1-6, with unresolved D. The germline V gene encodes CDR1 SGDLS and CDR2 YYNGEE. This CDR3 is built from 14 residues. Trimming shortened V by 3 bases and J by 5 bases, and 9 bases separated the two germline ends. The CDR3 region is CASSERVDNSPLHF. DNA for the CDR3: TGTGCCAGCAGCGAGAGGGTCGATAATTCACCCCTCCACTTT.

The chain is built from TRBV13 and TRBJ1-2, with D hard to call. V was trimmed by 1 base and J by 5 bases, leaving 5 bases between them. The CDR3 has 12 amino acids. Germline CDR1 and CDR2: PRHDT and FYEKMQ (reference sequence). The DNA of the CDR3 is TGTGCCAGCAGCTTAGTAGAATATGGCTACACCTTC. The encoded protein is CASSLVEYGYTF.

V usage is TRBV12-5 and J usage is TRBJ2-2; 7 positions match TRBD1. The V gene's germline CDR1 is LGHNT and CDR2 FRNRAP. This CDR3 has 15 amino acids. V dropped 6 bases and J dropped 8; count of bases not matched to a gene: 12. The CDR3 sequence: CASGIGTVAWGELFF. CDR3 nucleotides: TGTGCTAGTGGGATCGGGACAGTAGCTTGGGGGGAGCTGTTTTTT.

V and J are TRBV7-8 and TRBJ2-7, with 7 bases matching TRBD1. Unmatched junction bases numbered 7, after V lost 4 bases and J lost 4 bases. Germline V CDR1 and CDR2: SGHVS, FQNEAQ. The CDR3 has 14 amino acids. The CDR3 coding sequence is TGTGCCAGCAGCTGGGACAGTCGAGGGTACGAGCAGTACTTC. Amino acid sequence: CASSWDSRGYEQYF.

Concerning this clone: Other DNA sequences within the sample encode an identical CDR3. The chain has TRBV7-8 and TRBJ2-5; 9 nucleotides match TRBD1. CDR3 length: 15 residues. Unmatched junction bases numbered 6, after V lost 1 base and J lost 6 bases. CDR1 is SGHVS and CDR2 is FQNEAQ in the germline V gene. The CDR3 region is CASSLEGTGRKTQYF. CDR3 sequence (DNA): TGTGCCAGCAGCTTAGAGGGGACAGGGAGGAAGACCCAGTACTTC. Looking up the rest from reference TRBV7-8 and TRBJ2-5 gives the full variable domain: GAGVSQSPRYKVAKRGQDVALRCDPISGHVSLFWYQQALGQGPEFLTYFQNEAQLDKSGLPSDRFFAERPEGSVSTLKIQRTQQEDSAVYLCASSLEGTGRKTQYFGPGTRLLVL.

The V call is TRBV7-2, the J call TRBJ1-2; TRBD1 agrees at 7 bases. There are 15 residues in the CDR3. Trimming took 3 bases from V and 3 from J; bases not matched to a gene: 7. Germline V gives CDR1 SGHTA, CDR2 FQGNSA. The CDR3 loop reads CASSFRQGGYYGYTF. DNA of the CDR3: TGTGCCAGCAGCTTCCGACAGGGCGGGTACTATGGCTACACCTTC.

V and J are TRBV7-3 and TRBJ2-1, with TRBD2 as a possible D gene (6 bases). V lost 3 bases to trimming and J lost 7 bases, with 10 bases between them. CDR1 and CDR2 from the germline V gene are SGHTA and FQGTGA. CDR3 length: 13 amino acids. The CDR3 DNA is TGTGCCAGCAGCTTGGCAGGGAGGAATGAGCAGTTCTTC. Amino acid sequence: CASSLAGRNEQFF.

This clone appeared a single time. The chain employs TRBV7-2 and TRBJ2-3, with a weak D call TRBD2 (5 bases). Germline assignment: CDR1 SGHTA and CDR2 FQGNSA. This CDR3 contains 15 residues. The V and J ends lost 5 bases and 6 bases respectively, with 18 bases between them. The CDR3 loop is CASSPTIPSGDTQYF. DNA of the CDR3: TGTGCCAGCAGCCCGACTATACCCTCCGGGGATACGCAGTATTTT.

The chain recombines TRBV29-1 with TRBJ1-1; TRBD1 agrees at 9 bases. The CDR3 loop spans 13 amino acids. Germline CDR1 is SQVTM and CDR2 is ANQGSEA. J was trimmed by 5 bases and V by 7 bases; bases with no gene match: 8. The DNA of the CDR3 is TGCAGCGGCCGAGGACAGGGGAAAACTGAAGCTTTCTTT. Translated: CSGRGQGKTEAFF. The full variable domain, its missing parts supplied by reference TRBV29-1 and TRBJ1-1, is SAVISQKPSRDICQRGTSLTIQCQVDSQVTMMFWYRQQPGQSLTLIATANQGSEATYESGFVIDKFPISRPNLTFSTLTVSNMSPEDSSIYLCSGRGQGKTEAFFGQGTRLTVV.

The chain recombines TRBV19 with TRBJ1-1, with D possibly TRBD1 on 5 matching bases. V gave up 7 bases and J gave up 10 bases, with 16 bases separating them. There are 12 residues in the CDR3. CDR1 and CDR2 from the germline V gene are LNHDA and SQIVND (reference sequence). CDR3 nucleotides: TGTGCCAGTAAAAAAGGGGCACTGGGAGCTTTCTTT. Its translation: CASKKGALGAFF.

The chain combines TRBV20-1 with TRBJ1-4, with D unclear. Germline CDR1 DFQATT, CDR2 SNEGSKA (reference sequence). V lost 3 bases and J lost 8, with 13 bases in between. The CDR3 consists of 13 residues. Written as DNA, the CDR3 is TGCAGTGCTAGTCCCTTCCGTTTCGAAAAACTGTTTTTT. Translation: CSASPFRFEKLFF.

The J gene is TRBJ1-2, the V gene TRBV19; D is possibly TRBD1 (5 bases). V lost 1 base to trimming and J lost 3 bases, with 12 bases between them. The CDR3 sequence is 15 residues long. Germline V gives CDR1 LNHDA, CDR2 SQIVND (reference sequence). The CDR3 DNA reads TGTGCCAGTAGTATAGTAAGGGGAAGGGACTATGGCTACACCTTC. Its translation is CASSIVRGRDYGYTF.

The chain uses TRBV19 and TRBJ2-2; 8 bases are shared with TRBD1. Germline loops: CDR1 LNHDA, CDR2 SQIVND (reference sequence). V shed 10 bases and J 7 bases; nucleotides not matched to a gene: 14. This CDR3 spans 15 amino acids. The CDR3 loop is CATSIRGQDVGELFF. DNA of the CDR3: TGTGCCACCAGCATCAGGGGGCAGGACGTCGGGGAGCTGTTTTTT.

In DNA form, the CDR3 reads TGTGCCAGCACCCCTAGGATTTTGACAGCGGGAAATTCACCCCTCCACTTT. Protein: CASTPRILTAGNSPLHF. The chain links TRBV3-1 (or the pseudogene TRBV3-2) to TRBJ1-6; a weak D match, TRBD1 (5 bases). This CDR3 has 17 amino acids. Deletions cut 7 bases from V and 7 bases from J, with 23 bases between. The germline V gene has CDR1 LGHDT and CDR2 YNNKEL (reference sequence).

This chain uses TRBV27 with TRBJ2-3, with 7 bases matching TRBD2. Losses at the gene ends were 3 bases for V and 7 bases for J; bases not matched to a gene: 10. The CDR3 has 15 residues. CDR1 and CDR2 (germline): MNHEY, SMNVEV (reference sequence). The CDR3 sequence: CASSFWAGEINTQYF. The CDR3 coding sequence is TGTGCCAGCAGTTTTTGGGCGGGGGAGATAAATACGCAGTATTTT.

The chain has TRBV25-1 and TRBJ1-1; TRBD1 matches 7 bases. Germline V gene lookup returns CDR1 MGHDK and CDR2 SYGVNS. The CDR3 has 13 amino acids. With 8 bases clipped from V and 4 bases from J, the junction kept 7 bases outside the gene matches. CDR3 sequence reads: CASLDRVGTEAFF. In DNA, the CDR3 is TGTGCCAGCCTCGACAGGGTAGGCACTGAAGCTTTCTTT.

This clone came up a few times. In DNA form, the CDR3 reads TGTGCCAGCAGCAATGAGGGGGACTATGGCTACACCTTC. This encodes CASSNEGDYGYTF. This chain uses TRBV9 with TRBJ1-2; the D gene is possibly TRBD1 (6 bases). The V end was cut by 4 bases, the J end by 3 bases, with 10 bases between. The CDR3 extends over 13 amino acids. Germline V gene lookup returns CDR1 SGDLS and CDR2 YYNGEE.

The chain has TRBV13 and TRBJ1-1, with 7 bases lining up with TRBD1. Trimming cost V 5 bases and J 3 bases; bases outside gene matches: 12. CDR3 size: 16 residues. Germline assignment: CDR1 PRHDT and CDR2 FYEKMQ (reference sequence). CDR3 protein: CASSPPGGGADTEAFF. CDR3 DNA: TGTGCCAGCAGCCCCCCTGGAGGGGGCGCGGACACTGAAGCTTTCTTT.

This clone has a single count. The gene calls are TRBV6-5 and TRBJ2-7, with 8 bases identical to TRBD2. Germline lookup yields CDR1 MNHEY and CDR2 SVGAGI. The trim removed 2 bases at V and 6 bases at J, leaving 9 bases unmatched. The CDR3 runs to 15 residues. The CDR3: CASSYSREGLGEQYV. The DNA of the CDR3 is TGTGCCAGCAGTTACAGTCGGGAGGGGCTGGGCGAGCAGTACGTC.

The chain combines TRBV19 with TRBJ1-1; D possibly corresponds to TRBD1 (6 bases). Trimming pared 6 bases from V and 1 base from J, leaving 12 bases between. Germline CDR1 and CDR2: LNHDA and SQIVND (reference sequence). The CDR3 spans 14 residues. This chain's CDR3 is CASSWTDSNTEAFF. CDR3 DNA sequence: TGTGCCAGTAGCTGGACAGATTCGAACACTGAAGCTTTCTTT.

The chain employs TRBV5-1 and TRBJ1-3; D is ambiguous. V lost 0 bases to trimming and J lost 8 bases, with 21 bases between them. Germline CDR1 and CDR2: SGHRS and YFSETQ. The CDR3 totals 17 residues. As DNA, the CDR3 is TGCGCCAGCAGCTTGGTGCCAGGCGCCCTAGGAGGATACACCATATATTTT. Protein product: CASSLVPGALGGYTIYF.

The chain links TRBV3-1 (or the pseudogene TRBV3-2) to TRBJ1-2, with a weak D call TRBD1 (6 bases). This CDR3 spans 15 amino acids. The V end lost 4 bases, the J end lost 4 bases, and 16 bases lay between the germline ends. CDR1 and CDR2 from the germline V gene are LGHDT and YNNKEL (reference sequence). The CDR3 coding sequence is TGTGCCAGCAGCCCGGAAGGACAGTTTCCCTATGGCTACACCTTC. It translates to CASSPEGQFPYGYTF.

The rearrangement uses TRBV9 and TRBJ2-1; the match to TRBD2 covers 10 bases. With V trimmed by 4 bases and J by 9 bases, 13 bases remained unmatched. There are 16 residues in the CDR3. Germline V gene lookup returns CDR1 SGDLS and CDR2 YYNGEE. CDR3 amino acids: CASSSYVAGGRGEQFF. In DNA, the CDR3 is TGTGCCAGCAGCTCCTACGTAGCGGGAGGCCGGGGTGAGCAGTTCTTC.